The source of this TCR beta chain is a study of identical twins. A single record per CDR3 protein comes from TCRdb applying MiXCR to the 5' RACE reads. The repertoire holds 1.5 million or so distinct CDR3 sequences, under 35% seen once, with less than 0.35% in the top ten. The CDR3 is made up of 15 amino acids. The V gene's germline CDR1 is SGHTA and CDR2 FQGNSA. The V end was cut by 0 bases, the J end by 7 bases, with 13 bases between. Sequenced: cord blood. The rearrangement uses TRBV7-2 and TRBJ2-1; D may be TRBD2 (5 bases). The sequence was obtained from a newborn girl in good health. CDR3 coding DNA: TGTGCCAGCAGCTTAGCAGAGGGAAGGGTGAATGAGCAGTTCTTC. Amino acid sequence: CASSLAEGRVNEQFF.